This T cell receptor beta chain was sequenced in a study of blood T cells in healthy people across ages. Study-wide findings and caveats: Diversity estimates from one million T cells were considered underestimates. Comparison with aged donors showed that long-lived donors had more naive CD4+ cells and higher diversity.

This clonotype was observed a handful of times. What it recognizes is unknown. The germline V gene has CDR1 DFQATT and CDR2 SNEGSKA (reference sequence). Germline trimming cut 1 base from V and 4 bases from J; bases unmatched to any gene: 7. The CDR3 is 15 residues long. Every donor gave 8 to 10 milliliters of peripheral blood. A J-beta primer mix and a sample-barcoded 5' primer were used in a second PCR of about 7 to 12 cycles. No fewer than 2.5 million CDR3-containing paired-end reads came from each sample. TCRdb re-called the 5' RACE reads through MiXCR, storing one row per CDR3 protein. The sample contains about 670,000 distinct CDR3 sequences, around 43% of which appear only once.

This receptor was taken from a man aged 80 or over in good health. The chain uses TRBV20-1 and TRBJ2-7; 10 bases match TRBD2. The sample taken for sequencing was blood. CDR3 protein: CSARGGRAGGYEQYF. The CDR3 DNA is TGCAGTGCTAGAGGTGGGCGAGCGGGGGGGTACGAGCAGTACTTC.